A selection of T cell receptor beta chains follows, all from one sample in a study of blood T cells in healthy people across ages. TCRdb used MiXCR to reprocess the 5' RACE reads, holding one entry per CDR3 protein. Here the sample spans approximately 290,000 distinct CDR3 sequences, around 27% being singletons. The specimen was blood. These receptors were taken from a woman in her 70s in good health. Both conserved end residues are part of each CDR3. Fields, in order: D gene, clone size, J gene, V gene, CDR3 protein, CDR3 DNA. The D gene is left open where the match is weak. Size tells how often a clone was seen (once, few, many) or the class of an expanded clone, and some rows leave it out.

.	few	TRBJ1-2	TRBV28	CASSLYGDGYTF	TGTGCCAGCAGTTTATATGGGGATGGCTACACCTTC
TRBD2	few	TRBJ2-5	TRBV18	CASSPPGLAGQETQYF	TGTGCCAGCTCACCACCGGGGCTAGCGGGACAAGAGACCCAGTACTTC
TRBD1	few	TRBJ1-2	TRBV24-1	CATSDPGQTDYGYTF	TGTGCCACCAGTGATCCGGGACAGACTGATTATGGCTACACCTTC
TRBD2	once	TRBJ2-5	TRBV12-3/TRBV12-4	CASSPSGRGPSGEQYF	TGTGCCAGCAGTCCCAGCGGGAGGGGCCCCTCTGGAGAGCAGTACTTC
.	few	TRBJ2-7	TRBV28	CASSLGGATAYEQYF	TGTGCCAGCAGCCTAGGTGGGGCTACAGCTTACGAGCAGTACTTC
.	once	TRBJ2-5	TRBV6-1	CASSENGRGYQETQYF	TGTGCCAGCAGTGAAAACGGCAGGGGTTATCAAGAGACCCAGTACTTC
.	many	TRBJ2-1	TRBV7-7	CASSLQAAAYNEQFF	TGTGCTAGCAGCTTACAAGCGGCCGCCTACAATGAGCAGTTCTTC
.	.	TRBJ2-7	TRBV6-1	CASSASGTPPYEQYF	TGTGCCAGCAGTGCGTCCGGGACCCCACCCTACGAGCAGTACTTC
TRBD1	few	TRBJ1-1	TRBV6-6	CASSYEGQGIAEAFF	TGTGCCAGCAGTTACGAGGGACAGGGGATCGCTGAAGCTTTCTTT
TRBD2	few	TRBJ2-2	TRBV20-1	CSARRTSGTGELFF	TGCAGTGCTAGAAGGACTAGCGGGACCGGGGAGCTGTTTTTT
.	many	TRBJ2-7	TRBV27	CASSLSLSSYEQYF	TGTGCCAGCAGTTTGTCGCTTAGCTCCTACGAGCAGTACTTC
.	.	TRBJ2-2	TRBV12-3/TRBV12-4	CASSLGANTEELFF	TGTGCCAGCAGTTTAGGAGCTAACACCGAGGAGCTGTTTTTT
.	.	TRBJ2-5	TRBV28	CASTKPSGRGGRETQYF	TGTGCCAGCACCAAGCCTTCTGGCAGGGGAGGTAGGGAGACCCAGTACTTC
.	few	TRBJ2-3	TRBV29-1	CSAPRQGQADTQYF	TGCAGCGCGCCCCGTCAGGGGCAGGCAGATACGCAGTATTTT
.	many	TRBJ2-3	TRBV29-1	CSVEGGRGTDTQYF	TGCAGCGTTGAAGGAGGCAGGGGTACAGATACGCAGTATTTT
.	.	TRBJ2-3	TRBV9	CASSVWDLSTDTQYF	TGTGCCAGCAGCGTATGGGATCTAAGCACAGATACGCAGTATTTT
TRBD2	.	TRBJ2-7	TRBV7-2	CASSFAGLVSEQYF	TGTGCCAGCAGCTTCGCGGGACTAGTAAGCGAGCAGTACTTC
.	few	TRBJ2-3	TRBV7-2	CASSVGHQGDTQYF	TGTGCCAGCAGCGTGGGCCACCAGGGAGATACGCAGTATTTT
TRBD2	few	TRBJ2-1	TRBV7-9	CASGRLATYNEQFF	TGTGCCAGCGGGAGACTAGCTACCTACAATGAGCAGTTCTTC
TRBD1	.	TRBJ2-3	TRBV5-4	CASSTFDRVNTQYF	TGTGCCAGCAGCACATTCGACAGGGTAAATACGCAGTATTTT
TRBD1	.	TRBJ1-1	TRBV7-2	CASSLARGQGLNTEAFF	TGTGCCAGCAGCTTAGCGCGCGGACAGGGCCTGAACACTGAAGCTTTCTTT
.	.	TRBJ2-5	TRBV3-1	CASSQEKGLETQYF	TGTGCCAGCAGCCAAGAAAAGGGCCTCGAGACCCAGTACTTC
.	many	TRBJ2-1	TRBV5-1	CASSLGAVFDNEQFF	TGCGCCAGCAGCTTGGGGGCGGTTTTTGACAATGAGCAGTTCTTC
.	many	TRBJ1-6	TRBV20-1	CSAPLGHNNSPLHF	TGCAGTGCCCCCCTAGGACACAATAATTCACCCCTCCACTTT
.	.	TRBJ2-1	TRBV21-1	CASSNSGRDNEQFF	TGTGCCAGCAGCAATTCAGGGAGGGACAATGAGCAGTTCTTC
TRBD1	many	TRBJ2-1	TRBV28	CASSLSRQGGRGEQFF	TGTGCCAGCAGTTTATCTCGACAGGGCGGTCGAGGGGAGCAGTTCTTC
.	.	TRBJ2-1	TRBV21-1	CASPSDEQFF	TGCGCAAGCCCCTCCGATGAGCAGTTCTTC
.	many	TRBJ2-7	TRBV7-9	CASSPTPSSASEQYF	TGTGCCAGCAGTCCAACCCCCTCTTCGGCCTCGGAGCAGTACTTC
.	many	TRBJ2-7	TRBV10-3	CAIRPDTLVYEQYF	TGTGCCATCAGACCCGATACCCTGGTATACGAGCAGTACTTC
.	few	TRBJ1-1	TRBV14	CASSPGRGMNTEAFF	TGTGCCAGCAGCCCAGGCAGGGGCATGAACACTGAAGCTTTCTTT
TRBD1	few	TRBJ2-1	TRBV12-3/TRBV12-4	CASSSGTALYNEQFF	TGTGCCAGCAGTTCCGGGACAGCGCTCTACAATGAGCAGTTCTTC
.	.	TRBJ2-7	TRBV14	CASSQPHSSYEQYF	TGTGCCAGCAGCCAACCTCACTCCTCCTACGAGCAGTACTTC
TRBD2	.	TRBJ2-5	TRBV20-1	CSAKPGLAGQETQYF	TGCAGTGCTAAGCCGGGACTAGCGGGTCAAGAGACCCAGTACTTC
.	few	TRBJ2-1	TRBV5-1	CASSLEGSPYNEQFF	TGCGCCAGCAGCTTGGAAGGGAGTCCCTACAATGAGCAGTTCTTC
TRBD1	.	TRBJ2-1	TRBV12-3/TRBV12-4	CASSYRDRQFF	TGTGCCAGCAGTTATCGGGACAGGCAGTTCTTC
.	few	TRBJ1-6	TRBV20-1	CSARLGVSYNSPLHF	TGCAGTGCTAGGCTCGGGGTCTCCTATAATTCACCCCTCCACTTT
.	few	TRBJ2-2	TRBV28	CASSLGWARTGELFF	TGTGCCAGCAGTTTGGGCTGGGCGAGGACCGGGGAGCTGTTTTTT
.	.	TRBJ2-7	TRBV12-3/TRBV12-4	CASKGSRGSLGEQYF	TGTGCCAGCAAGGGGAGCCGCGGTTCTTTGGGAGAGCAGTACTTC